The 24 T cell receptor beta chains reported below all come from one sample, sequenced in a study of beta chain features in type 1 diabetes. Study results and limitations: The study found moderately but significantly shorter TCRB CDR3s in all four CD4+ subsets of Type 1 diabetes patients.

Their antigen targets remain unknown. Every isolated RNA sample was fully reverse transcribed, so sequencing captured expressed TCRB transcripts. Only in-frame clones appear in the TCRdb table, and some are missing; sequencing was by immunoSEQ multiplex PCR. The table has some 110,000 clones, over 15% seen once. The specimen sequenced was central memory CD4+ T cells from blood. The receptors originated from a man aged 25-45 years with type 1 diabetes.

This clone showed up just a few times. This sequence joins TRBV4-1 and TRBJ1-5, with TRBD1 matching over 9 bases. The germline CDR1 and CDR2 sequences are MGHRA and YSYEKL. This CDR3 region has 15 residues. The J segment lost 6 bases and the V segment lost 1 base, leaving 4 bases of the junction unmatched. The CDR3 DNA reads TGCGCCAGCAGCCAAGCGGGACAGGGCGGTCAGCCCCAGCATTTT. Amino acid sequence: CASSQAGQGGQPQHF.

The chain carries TRBV29-1 and TRBJ1-2; no clear D. The CDR3 spans 16 residues. V was cut by 7 bases and J by 5 bases, with 26 bases left in between. CDR1 and CDR2 (germline): SQVTM, ANQGSEA. The CDR3: CSAVPEGSSTTYGYTF. In DNA, the CDR3 is TGCAGCGCCGTCCCTGAGGGCTCCAGCACTACGTATGGCTACACCTTC.

The sample holds a few counts of this clone. V and J are TRBV7-9 and TRBJ2-7, with D tentatively TRBD2 (6 bases). The CDR3 totals 13 residues. The V end lost 6 bases, the J end lost 7 bases, and 16 bases lay between the germline ends. In germline, CDR1 is SEHNR, CDR2 FQNEAQ (reference sequence). CDR3 loop: CASSPQPAGEQYF. CDR3 DNA: TGTGCCAGCAGTCCTCAGCCCGCGGGAGAGCAGTACTTC.

This clone has a handful of counts. The V and J genes are TRBV11-2 and TRBJ2-3, with 11 bases that match TRBD2. The ends lost 0 bases at V and 5 bases at J; junction bases unmatched: 10. There are 18 residues in the CDR3. CDR1 SGHAT and CDR2 FQNNGV come from the germline V gene. As DNA, the CDR3 is TGTGCCAGCAGCTTAGATCCTCCAGCGACTAGCGGGGTAGATACGCAGTATTTT. Translating it yields CASSLDPPATSGVDTQYF.

This clone was detected a few times. The chain combines TRBV2 with TRBJ2-7, with D tentatively TRBD1 or TRBD2 (6 bases each). Per germline, CDR1 SNHLY and CDR2 FYNNEI. Trimming shortened V by 6 bases and J by 2 bases, and 11 bases separated the two germline ends. This CDR3 is 13 amino acids long. This chain's CDR3 is CASRRGDPYEQYF. CDR3 DNA sequence: TGTGCCAGCAGAAGGGGGGACCCCTACGAGCAGTACTTC.

The V gene is TRBV19, the J gene TRBJ1-1, with unresolved D. CDR1 and CDR2 from the germline V gene are LNHDA and SQIVND (reference sequence). The CDR3 spans 14 residues. Trimming took off 6 bases at V and 3 bases at J, with 14 bases between the two ends. CDR3 region: CASRPRGRDTEAFF. CDR3 sequence (DNA): TGTGCCAGTAGACCCCGGGGTAGGGACACTGAAGCTTTCTTT.

The J gene is TRBJ2-3, the V gene TRBV29-1; TRBD2 matches at 11 bases. This CDR3 has 15 residues. V lost 2 bases and J lost 5; bases outside the gene matches: 6. In germline, CDR1 is SQVTM, CDR2 ANQGSEA. CDR3 region: CSVETLAGGVDTQYF. The CDR3 DNA is TGCAGCGTTGAAACCCTAGCGGGGGGCGTAGATACGCAGTATTTT.

This clone showed up just a few times. The J gene is TRBJ2-1, the V gene TRBV7-3, with D possibly being TRBD1 (5 bases). The CDR3 loop spans 15 amino acids. Germline values: CDR1 SGHTA, CDR2 FQGTGA. The ends were cut back, 5 bases at V and 0 bases at J, with 11 bases in the middle. In DNA, the CDR3 is TGTGCCAGCAGCCCCGGCCAGGGCTCCTACAATGAGCAGTTCTTC. Encoded protein: CASSPGQGSYNEQFF.

The V gene is TRBV2, the J gene TRBJ2-5, with D maybe TRBD2 (5 bases). Per germline, CDR1 SNHLY and CDR2 FYNNEI. The CDR3 totals 13 residues. V was trimmed by 6 bases and J by 3 bases, leaving 11 bases between them. The chain's CDR3 is CASSPGMEETQYF. Written as DNA, the CDR3 is TGTGCCAGCAGCCCGGGGATGGAAGAGACCCAGTACTTC.

The chain has TRBV11-1 and TRBJ1-2; no clear D gene. Per the germline V gene, CDR1 is SGHAT and CDR2 is FQDESV (reference sequence). CDR3 length: 12 residues. Trimming left V 5 bases short and J 2 bases short, with 6 bases between. The CDR3 region has the DNA TGTGCCAGCAGCGAGGGAAACTATGGCTACACCTTC. Encoded protein: CASSEGNYGYTF.

This chain connects TRBV9 to TRBJ1-5; D is unresolved. V lost 0 bases, J lost 2 bases, and 9 bases lay in between. Germline V gene sequence: CDR1 SGDLS, CDR2 YYNGEE. This CDR3 has 15 amino acids. The CDR3 is CASSVDGGGNQPQHF. The CDR3 DNA is TGTGCCAGCAGCGTAGACGGAGGTGGCAATCAGCCCCAGCATTTT.

The chain recombines TRBV7-2 with TRBJ2-3; TRBD2 might be the D (5 bases). V was cut by 2 bases and J by 4 bases, with 13 bases left in between. Germline loops: CDR1 SGHTA, CDR2 FQGNSA. The CDR3 runs to 15 residues. The CDR3, as DNA: TGTGCCAGCAGCTTATATGCTAGCCGGCCAGATACGCAGTATTTT. It translates to CASSLYASRPDTQYF.

Turning to this clone: This sample also contains other DNA sequences that code for the same CDR3. The chain employs TRBV7-2 and TRBJ2-5; D is uncertain. CDR1 is SGHTA and CDR2 is FQGNSA in the germline V gene. Trimming stripped 3 bases from V and 5 bases from J, with 4 bases between. This CDR3 contains 11 residues. CDR3 nucleotide sequence: TGTGCCAGCAGCTTTAAGGAGACCCAGTACTTC. It codes for CASSFKETQYF.

This rearrangement joins TRBV7-2 to TRBJ2-5; tentative D call: TRBD2 (5 bases). The V end lost 5 bases, the J end lost 5 bases, and 15 bases lay between the germline ends. The length of the CDR3 is 14 residues. Germline V lookup: CDR1 SGHTA, CDR2 FQGNSA. CDR3 loop: CASSPSTGGETQYF. CDR3 bases: TGTGCCAGCAGCCCGAGCACGGGCGGGGAGACCCAGTACTTC.

This clone has a single count. The J gene is TRBJ1-4, the V gene TRBV9, with D maybe TRBD1 (5 bases). The CDR3 contains 15 residues. CDR1 is SGDLS, CDR2 YYNGEE, per germline. Deletions cut 0 bases from V and 8 bases from J, with 14 bases between. The CDR3: CASSVVTGGAEKLFF. CDR3 nucleotides: TGTGCCAGCAGCGTAGTTACGGGGGGTGCCGAAAAACTGTTTTTT.

The rearrangement links TRBV6-1 to TRBJ1-2; perhaps TRBD1 as D (6 bases). This CDR3 is built from 13 residues. Trimming removed 6 bases at V and 3 bases at J, with 11 bases between. CDR1 MNHNS and CDR2 SASEGT come from the germline V gene. The CDR3 spells CASRTGLYYGYTF. The CDR3 nucleotides read TGTGCCAGCAGGACAGGCCTATACTATGGCTACACCTTC.

This clone has at least ten counts. The gene calls are TRBV9 and TRBJ2-2; 8 bases agree with TRBD2. Germline V gives CDR1 SGDLS, CDR2 YYNGEE. Losses at the gene ends were 0 bases for V and 4 bases for J; bases not matched to a gene: 2. This CDR3 is built from 15 residues. The CDR3 region is CASSVDLAGTGELFF. In nucleotides, the CDR3 is TGTGCCAGCAGCGTAGACCTAGCGGGCACCGGGGAGCTGTTTTTT.

V is TRBV5-6 and J is TRBJ2-7, with D tentatively TRBD1 (6 bases). Per the germline V gene, CDR1 is SGHDT and CDR2 is YYEEEE. This CDR3 has 14 amino acids. V lost 5 bases to trimming and J lost 0 bases, with 12 bases between them. Here the CDR3 DNA reads TGTGCCAGCAGAACGACAGGTTCCTCCTACGAGCAGTACTTC. Amino acids: CASRTTGSSYEQYF.

This clone was recorded only once. This rearrangement joins TRBV2 to TRBJ2-5; weak D call: TRBD1 (6 bases). CDR1 and CDR2 (germline): SNHLY, FYNNEI. Deletions cut 4 bases from V and 3 bases from J, with 9 bases between. This CDR3 is 13 amino acids long. CDR3 residues: CASSVDSKETQYF. The CDR3 nucleotides are TGTGCCAGCAGTGTGGACAGTAAAGAGACCCAGTACTTC.

The chain has TRBV4-1 and TRBJ2-1; possible D gene TRBD2, 6 bases. Per germline, CDR1 MGHRA and CDR2 YSYEKL. This CDR3 contains 15 residues. The ends were cut back, 3 bases at V and 2 bases at J, with 11 bases in the middle. The chain's CDR3 is CASSQEGLTYNEQFF. The CDR3 region has the DNA TGCGCCAGCAGCCAGGAGGGACTGACCTACAATGAGCAGTTCTTC.

This clone was detected ten times or more. The chain couples TRBV6-4 to TRBJ1-1; D may be TRBD1 (5 bases). The germline gives CDR1 MRHNA, CDR2 SNTAGT. This CDR3 spans 14 amino acids. Deletions cut 5 bases from V and 8 bases from J, with 18 bases between. DNA of the CDR3: TGTGCCAGCAGTCAAGGGGCGCCCGGTTCAGAAGCTTTCTTT. Its protein is CASSQGAPGSEAFF.

The chain joins TRBV12-5 to TRBJ2-3; D call uncertain. The germline V gene has CDR1 LGHNT and CDR2 FRNRAP. V shed 6 bases and J shed 5 bases, with 15 bases lying between them. The length of the CDR3 is 14 residues. CDR3 in amino acids: CASGLNGYGDTQYF. In DNA, the CDR3 is TGTGCTAGTGGGCTTAATGGTTATGGAGATACGCAGTATTTT.

J is TRBJ2-1 and V is TRBV4-1, with D hard to call. Germline CDR1 MGHRA, CDR2 YSYEKL. The CDR3 runs to 15 residues. Between the trimmed V and J ends, which lost 1 base and 4 bases, there was a span of 11 bases. CDR3 sequence reads: CASSQVNGPYNEQFF. The CDR3 nucleotides are TGCGCCAGCAGCCAAGTTAACGGGCCTTACAATGAGCAGTTCTTC.

This clone was found a few times. The V and J genes are TRBV28 and TRBJ1-5; D is ambiguous. Germline values: CDR1 MDHEN, CDR2 SYDVKM. The V end lost 5 bases, the J end lost 4 bases, and 6 bases lay between the germline ends. There are 12 residues in the CDR3. DNA of the CDR3: TGTGCCAGCAGTGAGAGGAATCAGCCCCAGCATTTT. It yields the protein CASSERNQPQHF.